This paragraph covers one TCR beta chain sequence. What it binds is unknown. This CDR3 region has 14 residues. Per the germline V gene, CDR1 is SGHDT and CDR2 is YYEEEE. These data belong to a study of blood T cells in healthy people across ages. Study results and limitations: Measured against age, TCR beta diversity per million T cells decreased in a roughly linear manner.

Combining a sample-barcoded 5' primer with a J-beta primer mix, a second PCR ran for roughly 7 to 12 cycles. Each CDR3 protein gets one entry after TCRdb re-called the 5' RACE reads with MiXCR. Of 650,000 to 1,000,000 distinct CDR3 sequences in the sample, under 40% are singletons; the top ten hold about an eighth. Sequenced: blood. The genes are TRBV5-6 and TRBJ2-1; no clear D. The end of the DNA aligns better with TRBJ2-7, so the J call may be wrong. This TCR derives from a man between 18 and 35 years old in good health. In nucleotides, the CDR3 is TGTGCCAGCAGCTCTCCTAGGGCCTACAATGAGCAGTACTTC. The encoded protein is CASSSPRAYNEQYF.